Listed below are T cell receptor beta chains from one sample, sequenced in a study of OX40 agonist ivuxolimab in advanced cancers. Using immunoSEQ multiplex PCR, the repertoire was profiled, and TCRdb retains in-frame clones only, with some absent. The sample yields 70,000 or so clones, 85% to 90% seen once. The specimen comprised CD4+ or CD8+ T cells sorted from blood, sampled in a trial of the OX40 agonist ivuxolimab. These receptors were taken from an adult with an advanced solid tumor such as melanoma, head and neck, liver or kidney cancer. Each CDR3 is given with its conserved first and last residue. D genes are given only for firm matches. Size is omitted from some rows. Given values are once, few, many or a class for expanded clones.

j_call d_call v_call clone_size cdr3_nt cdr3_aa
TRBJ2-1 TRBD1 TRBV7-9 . TGTGCCAGCAGGCCAACAGGGGGCAATGAGCAGTTCTTC CASRPTGGNEQFF
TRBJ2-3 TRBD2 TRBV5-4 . TGTGCCAGCAGCTTGGCGACTAGCGGAGGCACAGATACGCAGTATTTT CASSLATSGGTDTQYF
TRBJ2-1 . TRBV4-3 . TGCGCCAGCAGTAGGCGACAGGCCGGGAATGAGCAGTTCTTC CASSRRQAGNEQFF
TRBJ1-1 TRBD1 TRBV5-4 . TGTGCCAGCAGCGATCGGGGACAGGGGGTTCGGACTGAAGCTTTCTTT CASSDRGQGVRTEAFF
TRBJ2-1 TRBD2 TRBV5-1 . TGCGCCAGCAGCTTGCCCTGGACTAGCGGCGGCAATGAGCAGTTCTTC CASSLPWTSGGNEQFF
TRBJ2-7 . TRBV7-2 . TGTGCCAGCAGCCCGGAGGGGCAGGGCGAGCAGTACTTC CASSPEGQGEQYF
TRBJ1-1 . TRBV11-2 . TGTGCCAGCAGCGCGGACAGATTGAACACTGAAGCTTTCTTT CASSADRLNTEAFF
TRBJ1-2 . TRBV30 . TGTGCCTGGAGTGGAGGGAACTATGGCTACACCTTC CAWSGGNYGYTF
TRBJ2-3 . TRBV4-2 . TGTGCCAGCAGCCGATCAACGCGCACAGATACGCAGTATTTT CASSRSTRTDTQYF
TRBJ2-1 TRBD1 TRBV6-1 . TGTGCCAGCAGTGAAATCGGCGGCCAGGGGGCCGGGGAGCAGTTCTTC CASSEIGGQGAGEQFF
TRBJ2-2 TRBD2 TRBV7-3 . TGTGCCAGCAGCTTAGGGCTAGCGGGACTCGACACCGGGGAGCTGTTTTTT CASSLGLAGLDTGELFF
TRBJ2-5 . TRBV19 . TGTGCCAGTAGTTTTCGGGGGAACCAAGAGACCCAGTACTTC CASSFRGNQETQYF
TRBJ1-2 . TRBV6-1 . TGTGCCAGCAGTGCCTCGGGGGTCGGTTATGGCTACACCTTC CASSASGVGYGYTF
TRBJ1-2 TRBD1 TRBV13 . TGTGCCAGCAGCACCCCGGACAGGACCCCTAACTATGGCTACACCTTC CASSTPDRTPNYGYTF
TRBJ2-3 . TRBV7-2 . TGTGCCAGCAGCTCGATCCACTATAACACAGATACGCAGTATTTT CASSSIHYNTDTQYF
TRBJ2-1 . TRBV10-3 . TGTGCCATCAGTGAGTATCCGGGCGGGGGACACTCCTACAATGAGCAGTTCTTC CAISEYPGGGHSYNEQFF
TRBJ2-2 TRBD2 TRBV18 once TGTGCCAGCTCCCCCGGGACTAGCGCTGGCGGGGAGCTGTTTTTT CASSPGTSAGGELFF
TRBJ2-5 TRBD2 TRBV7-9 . TGTGCCAGCAGCGTTCCGGGACTAGCGGAAAAAGAGACCCAGTACTTC CASSVPGLAEKETQYF
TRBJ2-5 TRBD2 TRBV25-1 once TGTGCCAGCAGGCGAGCGGGAGTGGGGGAGACCCAGTACTTC CASRRAGVGETQYF
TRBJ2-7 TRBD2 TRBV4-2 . TGTGCCAGCAGCCAAGCTAGCGGGACAACCTACGAGCAGTACTTC CASSQASGTTYEQYF
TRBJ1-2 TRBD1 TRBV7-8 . TGTGCCAGCAGCCCCACCGGGACAGTATATGGCTACACCTTC CASSPTGTVYGYTF
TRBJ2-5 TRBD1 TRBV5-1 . TGCGCCAGCAGCTTCGACAGGGAGCAAGAGACCCAGTACTTC CASSFDREQETQYF
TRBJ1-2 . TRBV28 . TGTGCCAGCATGTATCAGGGGCATGGCTACACCTTC CASMYQGHGYTF
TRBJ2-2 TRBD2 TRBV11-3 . TGTGCCAGCAGCTATGACTTAGCGGGAGGGCGAGCCGGGGAGCTGTTTTTT CASSYDLAGGRAGELFF
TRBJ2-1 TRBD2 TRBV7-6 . TGTGCCAGCAGCCCAAGTAGTTTAGCGGGTCAGTTCTTC CASSPSSLAGQFF
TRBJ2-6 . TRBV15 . TGTGCCACCAGCACCGTCCGCCTGGGAAATGGGGCCAACGTCCTGACTTTC CATSTVRLGNGANVLTF
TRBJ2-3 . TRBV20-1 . TGCAGTGCCTCAGGCCCAGATACGCAGTATTTT CSASGPDTQYF
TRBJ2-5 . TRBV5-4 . TGTGCCAGCAGCTTGGCCTTGGCTCGAGGAGAGACCCAGTACTTC CASSLALARGETQYF
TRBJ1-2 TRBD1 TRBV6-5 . TGTGCCAGCAGGGACAGGGGGGCCGGGGGCTACACCTTC CASRDRGAGGYTF
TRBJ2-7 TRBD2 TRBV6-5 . TGTGCCAGCAGTTACAAGGCTAGCGGATCCTACGAGCAGTACTTC CASSYKASGSYEQYF
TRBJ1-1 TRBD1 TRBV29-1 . TGCAGCGTCCCGACAGGGAGGAACACTGAAGCTTTCTTT CSVPTGRNTEAFF
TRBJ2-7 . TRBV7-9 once TGTGCCAGCAGCTACCCCAAAAGGGGAGAGCAGTACTTC CASSYPKRGEQYF
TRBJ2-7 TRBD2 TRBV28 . TGTGCCAGCAACGAAGCGGGATCCTCCTACGAGCAGTACTTC CASNEAGSSYEQYF
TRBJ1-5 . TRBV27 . TGTGCCAGCAGTATAGGGGGGAATCAGCCCCAGCATTTT CASSIGGNQPQHF
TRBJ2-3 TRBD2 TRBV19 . TGTGCCAGTAGTTCCCCCCCCGGGGCGGGCGGGAGTGCAGATACGCAGTATTTT CASSSPPGAGGSADTQYF
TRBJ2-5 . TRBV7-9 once TGTGCCAGCAGCTTAGCGATGGATCAAGAGACCCAGTACTTC CASSLAMDQETQYF
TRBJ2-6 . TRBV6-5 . TGTGCCAGCAGTTTTAGGGTAACTGGGGCCAACGTCCTGACTTTC CASSFRVTGANVLTF
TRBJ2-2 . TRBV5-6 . TGTGCCAGCAGCTCTCGACTAGTTAGCACCGGGGAGCTGTTTTTT CASSSRLVSTGELFF
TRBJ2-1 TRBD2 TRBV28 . TGTGCCAGCAGTTCTTGGACTAGCGGCAGCAATGAGCAGTTCTTC CASSSWTSGSNEQFF
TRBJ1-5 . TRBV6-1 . TGTGCCAGCAGTGAAGCCCCCAAGGGCCAGCCCCAGCATTTT CASSEAPKGQPQHF
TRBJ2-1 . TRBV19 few TGTGCCAGTAGTATAATCGGTCGGGAGCAGTTCTTC CASSIIGREQFF
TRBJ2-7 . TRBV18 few TGTGCCAGCTCACCAAATGGGACCCCTGTGTACTTC CASSPNGTPVYF
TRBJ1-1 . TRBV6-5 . TGTGCCAGCAGTTCCGGTCTCAACACTGAAGCTTTCTTT CASSSGLNTEAFF
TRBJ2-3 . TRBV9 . TGTGCCAGCAGCGTAAGACAGCTCACAGATACGCAGTATTTT CASSVRQLTDTQYF
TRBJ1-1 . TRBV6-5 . TGTGCCAGCAGTTCAAACAGGGACACTGAAGCTTTCTTT CASSSNRDTEAFF
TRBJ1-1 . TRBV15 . TGTGCCACCAGCAGGTCGGTCGACACTGAAGCTTTCTTT CATSRSVDTEAFF
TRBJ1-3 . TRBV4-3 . TGCGCCAGCAGCCAAGACTCCGGGAACACCATATATTTT CASSQDSGNTIYF
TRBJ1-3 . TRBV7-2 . TGTGCCAGCAGCCTGTTGGGTAGTGGAAACACCATATATTTT CASSLLGSGNTIYF
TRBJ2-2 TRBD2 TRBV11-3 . TGTGCCAGCAGCTTAGGTAGCGGGAGTGGGGCGAACACCGGGGAGCTGTTTTTT CASSLGSGSGANTGELFF
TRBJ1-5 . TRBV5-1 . TGCGCCAGCAGCGTTGACGGTAGCAATCAGCCCCAGCATTTT CASSVDGSNQPQHF
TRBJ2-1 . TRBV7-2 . TGTGCCAGCAGCTTAGGACAGGACTACAATGAGCAGTTCTTC CASSLGQDYNEQFF
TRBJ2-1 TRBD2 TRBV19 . TGTGCCAGTAGCCGGCGGGAGTACTTAAATGAGCAGTTCTTC CASSRREYLNEQFF
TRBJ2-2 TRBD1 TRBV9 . TGTGCCAGCAGCGCCTCGGGACAGGGAAACACCGGGGAGCTGTTTTTT CASSASGQGNTGELFF
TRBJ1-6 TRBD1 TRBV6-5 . TGTGCCAGCAGGCTTCGACAGGGAGGGAATTCACCCCTCCACTTT CASRLRQGGNSPLHF